This TCR beta chain is from a study of early T cells in non-severe SARS-CoV-2 infection. This clonotype was counted at least ten times. TCRdb itself ran the 5' RACE reads through MiXCR, one entry per CDR3 protein. In the table there are 50,000 to 70,000 distinct CDR3 sequences, approximately 7.7% of which are singletons. The V and J ends lost 3 bases and 2 bases respectively, with 10 bases between them. The CDR3 is 13 residues long. The germline CDR1 and CDR2 sequences are GTSNPN and SVGIG (reference sequence). The TCR sequence derives from an adult who was a healthcare worker with PCR-confirmed SARS-CoV-2 infection or an uninfected control (not recorded which). Sequencing used whole blood. The chain carries TRBV30 and TRBJ1-2, with D maybe TRBD1 (5 bases). The CDR3 sequence: CAWRPPGNYGYTF. The CDR3 DNA follows: TGTGCCTGGAGACCCCCAGGGAACTATGGCTACACCTTC.